This TCR beta chain was profiled in a study of shared clonotypes between healthy human individuals. Study observations and caveats: Generation of non-shared clonotypes was less probable than generation of clonotypes shared by all four donors.

Assay execution took place at the deep level. This table comes from immunoSEQ multiplex PCR, and its TCRdb copy is limited to in-frame clones, with some not included. The sample contains a few million clones, just over 90% of which appear only once. V was trimmed by 1 base and J by 0 bases, leaving 8 bases between them. CDR3 length: 15 amino acids. The V gene's germline CDR1 is SGHNT and CDR2 YENEEA. On this clone itself: Antigen: not known.

The chain joins TRBV11-3 to TRBJ2-3; D might be TRBD2 (6 bases). Source material: naive CD4+ T cells from PBMCs. As for subset: CD45RA+ positively selected. This TCR was recovered from a man aged 18 to 30 in good health. Some clones in this sample may be carry-over from other donors' samples. The CDR3 spells CASSLAGASTDTQYF. The CDR3, as DNA: TGTGCCAGCAGCTTAGCGGGAGCTAGCACAGATACGCAGTATTTT.